The sequence of this T cell receptor beta chain was determined in a study of OX40 agonist ivuxolimab in advanced cancers. Study context: Eligibility admitted prior anti-PD-1, anti-PD-L1 or anti-CTLA-4 therapy; roughly 39% had some. The study's findings and limits: CD8+ T cells were the subset that, on average, had more expanded clones than CD4+. Which antigen the expanded peripheral T cells recognized is unknown.

The CDR3 consists of 16 residues. V trimming: 5 bases; J trimming: 3 bases; junction bases outside the gene matches: 12. From germline, CDR1 is SGHTA and CDR2 FQGNSA. Assay used: immunoSEQ multiplex PCR; TCRdb lists only in-frame clones, some missing. The repertoire holds more than 65,000 clones, over 75% seen once, with 0.72% in the top ten. About this clone itself: Its target is unknown.

This chain uses TRBV7-2 with TRBJ1-1; 7 bases fit TRBD1. The sample here was CD4+ or CD8+ T cells sorted from blood, taken in a trial of the OX40 agonist ivuxolimab. The sequence was obtained from an adult with an advanced solid tumor such as melanoma, head and neck, liver or kidney cancer. The CDR3 protein is CASSPRGGQRDTEAFF. Here the CDR3 DNA reads TGTGCCAGCAGCCCAAGAGGGGGCCAAAGGGACACTGAAGCTTTCTTT. Filled out from reference TRBV7-2 and TRBJ1-1, the complete variable domain reads GAGVSQSPSNKVTEKGKDVELRCDPISGHTALYWYRQSLGQGLEFLIYFQGNSAPDKSGLPSDRFSAERTGGSVSTLTIQRTQQEDSAVYLCASSPRGGQRDTEAFFGQGTRLTVV.